The clone carrying this TCR beta chain has at least ten counts. What it recognizes is unknown. A CD8+CD4-CCR7+CD45RA+ gate was used to sort naive CD8 T cells. This specimen belongs to a study of molecular identifiers for immune sequencing clone quantification. General study points: Clones with over 20 RNA copies captured over 97% of effector molecules but under 1% of naive ones. Should identical TCR molecules share a barcode, the sizes of highly expanded clones could be underestimated.

A single record per CDR3 protein comes from TCRdb applying MiXCR to the PCR reads. This repertoire shows nearly 650,000 distinct CDR3 sequences, less than 30% found once; its top ten account for about 0.78%. Sample: naive CD8+ T cells from blood, with Jurkat cell RNA spiked in. Subset noted: FACS-sorted CD8+CD4-CCR7+CD45RA+ naive T cells. The clonotype comes from a human donor in good health. Some libraries in this study had Jurkat cell RNA spiked in.

The CDR3 loop is CSVESRQAEAFF. The CDR3 bases are TGCAGCGTTGAGTCTCGACAGGCTGAAGCTTTCTTT. The rearrangement joins TRBV29-1 to TRBJ1-1, with a tentative D call TRBD1 (6 bases). V lost 3 bases, J lost 6 bases, and 11 bases lay in between. The germline CDR1 and CDR2 sequences are SQVTM and ANQGSEA. This CDR3 spans 12 amino acids.